The 13 T cell receptor beta chains in this list originate from one sample, sequenced in a study of identical twins (dated by TCRdb to 2015 to 2016). Library prep was done by 5' RACE. Sequencing used an Illumina HiSeq 2000. TCRdb handled the public reads itself, with Q25 trimming in fastp and clone calling in MiXCR, and kept productive beta chains. Identical CDR3 proteins give one entry, which carries the most common genes and DNA. The sample profile shows more than 250,000 distinct CDR3 sequences; about 8.1% of them were found once. 2% to 2.5% of the sample belongs to the ten largest clones. These same records also appear under a second study, on yellow fever vaccine responses in identical twins.

The sample comprised memory (CD45RO+) T cells sorted from blood. Per the publication, the cell subset or site label means: CD45RO+ enriched T cells. The receptors stem from a woman under 30 in good health.

In regard to this clonotype: This sequence may be a read error, since a much larger clone differs from it by one base. The chain is built from TRBV10-2 and TRBJ2-5; D gene ambiguous. CDR3 length equals 10 residues. Germline CDR1 WSHSY, CDR2 SAAADI. CDR3 sequence (DNA): TGCGCCAGCAGTGATGAGACCCACTACTTC. Its translation: CASSDETHYF.

The table lists this clonotype with many counts. CDR3 DNA sequence: TGTGCCACTGCCCTGGGCCATAGCACAGATACGCAGTATTTT. This gives the protein CATALGHSTDTQYF. The rearrangement links TRBV24-1 to TRBJ2-3; unclear D gene. The germline V and J ends were trimmed by 10 bases and 0 bases, with 13 bases remaining between them. CDR3 length: 14 amino acids. Germline V gene lookup returns CDR1 KGHDR and CDR2 SFDVKD.

In its sample, this clonotype was seen many times. The genes are TRBV27 and TRBJ1-1; TRBD1 matches at 7 bases. CDR1 MNHEY and CDR2 SMNVEV come from the germline V gene (reference sequence). CDR3 length: 12 amino acids. The junction had 2 bases not matched to a gene; V was cut back by 8 bases and J by 2 bases. The CDR3 region has the DNA TGTGCCAGCGGGACAGTAAACACTGAAGCTTTCTTT. Its protein is CASGTVNTEAFF.

The V and J genes are TRBV3-1 and TRBJ2-2, with 13 nucleotides matching TRBD2. This CDR3 is 19 amino acids long. Unmatched junction bases numbered 6, after V lost 1 base and J lost 1 base. Germline CDR1 LGHDT, CDR2 YNNKEL (reference sequence). The CDR3 DNA reads as TGTGCCAGCAGCCAAGTATTTACTAGCGGGAGGGGGAACACCGGGGAGCTGTTTTTT. This gives the protein CASSQVFTSGRGNTGELFF.

This clonotype was recorded at least ten times. The genes are TRBV10-3 and TRBJ1-1; 7 nucleotides agree with TRBD1. J lost 4 bases, V lost 6 bases, and 5 bases had no gene match. This CDR3 contains 13 residues. The germline CDR1 and CDR2 sequences are ENHRY and SYGVKD. The CDR3 sequence: CAIREDRTTEAFF. The CDR3 bases are TGTGCCATCAGAGAGGACAGGACCACTGAAGCTTTCTTT.

The sample holds a few counts of this clonotype. The chain uses TRBV11-2 and TRBJ1-1, with TRBD1 matching 9 bases. Germline lookup yields CDR1 SGHAT and CDR2 FQNNGV. The CDR3 spans 15 residues. V was clipped by 4 bases and J by 1 base; unmatched bases: 4. CDR3 protein: CASSSGDRANTEAFF. CDR3 nucleotide sequence: TGTGCCAGCAGCTCCGGGGACAGGGCGAACACTGAAGCTTTCTTT.

This clonotype was seen repeatedly, ten times or more. The chain joins TRBV29-1 to TRBJ2-1; TRBD2 agrees at 7 bases. The V and J ends lost 5 bases and 5 bases, in that order; junction bases with no gene match: 9. Germline values: CDR1 SQVTM, CDR2 ANQGSEA. This CDR3 is 14 amino acids long. The CDR3 nucleotides read TGCAGCGTTAGCTTTGCGGGAGCCGACAATGAGCAGTTCTTC. It encodes CSVSFAGADNEQFF.

This clonotype has at least ten counts. This rearrangement joins TRBV4-1 to TRBJ2-7, with D perhaps matching TRBD1 or TRBD2 (5 bases each). The CDR3 is 15 amino acids. Germline CDR1 and CDR2: MGHRA and YSYEKL. With 2 bases removed from V and 4 bases from J, the gap between germline ends came to 15 bases. Written as DNA, the CDR3 is TGCGCCAGCAGCCAAAGGGACCCGGGTCTTTACGAGCAGTACTTC. Translation: CASSQRDPGLYEQYF.

This chain joins TRBV4-1 and TRBJ2-7; 10 bases are shared with TRBD1. Looked up from germline, CDR1 is MGHRA and CDR2 is YSYEKL. The CDR3 totals 17 residues. V was pared by 1 base and J by 6 bases, with 12 bases of the junction left unmatched. The CDR3: CASSQGPGTGDGGEQYF. DNA for the CDR3: TGCGCCAGCAGCCAAGGGCCCGGGACAGGGGATGGCGGCGAGCAGTACTTC.

V gene TRBV18 combines with J gene TRBJ2-3, with 10 bases lining up with TRBD2. Per the germline V gene, CDR1 is KGHSH and CDR2 is LQKENI. The CDR3 runs 15 residues. V lost 3 bases and J lost 3; bases outside the gene matches: 3. This CDR3 is CASSPKREGTDTQYF. CDR3 bases: TGTGCCAGCTCACCGAAGCGGGAGGGAACAGATACGCAGTATTTT.

This clonotype occurred many times. The chain recombines TRBV27 with TRBJ2-2; tentative D call: TRBD2 (5 bases). There are 13 residues in the CDR3. V gave up 4 bases and J gave up 8 bases, with 11 bases separating them. In germline, CDR1 is MNHEY, CDR2 SMNVEV (reference sequence). The CDR3 is CASSSNGEGELFF. Written as DNA, the CDR3 is TGTGCCAGCAGTTCCAATGGGGAGGGGGAGCTGTTTTTT.

This clonotype was observed a handful of times. The V gene is TRBV12-3 or TRBV12-4, the J gene TRBJ2-3, with D unclear. This CDR3 has 14 amino acids. The V gene lost 5 bases and the J gene lost 3 bases, with 12 bases spanning the gap. CDR3 DNA sequence: TGTGCCAGCAGTCCCCGGTCTAGAACAGATACGCAGTATTTT. Protein: CASSPRSRTDTQYF.

This clonotype was observed a handful of times. The chain employs TRBV6-1 and TRBJ2-7; TRBD2 agrees at 12 bases. This CDR3 comprises 15 residues. Germline lookup yields CDR1 MNHNS and CDR2 SASEGT. Losses at the gene ends were 8 bases for V and 4 bases for J; bases not matched to a gene: 9. The CDR3 is CASSSAGTSGYEQYF. The CDR3 DNA reads TGTGCCAGCTCCTCAGCCGGGACTAGCGGGTACGAGCAGTACTTC.